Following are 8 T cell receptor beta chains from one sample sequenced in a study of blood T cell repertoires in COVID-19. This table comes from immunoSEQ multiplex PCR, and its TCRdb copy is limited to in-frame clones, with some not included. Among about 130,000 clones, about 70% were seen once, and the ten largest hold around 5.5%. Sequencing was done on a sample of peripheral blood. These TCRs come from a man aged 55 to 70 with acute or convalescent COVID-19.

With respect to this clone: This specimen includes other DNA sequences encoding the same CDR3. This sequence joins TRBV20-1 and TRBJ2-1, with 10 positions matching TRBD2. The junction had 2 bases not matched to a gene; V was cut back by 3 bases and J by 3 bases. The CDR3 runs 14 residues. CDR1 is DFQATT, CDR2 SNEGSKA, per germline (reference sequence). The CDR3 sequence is CSASPSGSYNEQFF. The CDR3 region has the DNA TGCAGTGCTAGTCCTAGCGGGAGCTACAATGAGCAGTTCTTC.

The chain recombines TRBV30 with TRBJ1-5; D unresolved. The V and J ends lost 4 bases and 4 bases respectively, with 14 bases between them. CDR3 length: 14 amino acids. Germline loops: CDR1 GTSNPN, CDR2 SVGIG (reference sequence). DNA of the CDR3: TGTGCCTGGACTTTGGGCTCTGCGAATCAGCCCCAGCATTTT. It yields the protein CAWTLGSANQPQHF.

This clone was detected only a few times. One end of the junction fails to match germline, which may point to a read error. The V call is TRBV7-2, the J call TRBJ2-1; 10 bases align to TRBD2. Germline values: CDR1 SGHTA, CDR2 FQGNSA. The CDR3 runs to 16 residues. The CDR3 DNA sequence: TGTGCCAGCAGCAAGCGGGGGGGCCGAGGCTACGATGAGCAGTTCTTC. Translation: CASSKRGGRGYDEQFF.

The CDR3 region has the DNA TGTGCCAGCAGTGACCCGCCAGGGGGTGTTGGGCCTGAAGCTTTCTTT. Protein product: CASSDPPGGVGPEAFF. V is TRBV2 and J is TRBJ1-1; 7 bases agree with TRBD1. The CDR3 loop spans 16 amino acids. The germline V gene encodes CDR1 SNHLY and CDR2 FYNNEI. The V and J ends lost 3 bases and 6 bases, in that order; junction bases with no gene match: 13.

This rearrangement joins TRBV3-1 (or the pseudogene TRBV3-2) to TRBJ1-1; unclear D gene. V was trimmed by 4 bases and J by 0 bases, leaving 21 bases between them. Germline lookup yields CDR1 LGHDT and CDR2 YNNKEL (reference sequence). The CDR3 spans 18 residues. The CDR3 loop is CASSRPKTQTAMNTEAFF. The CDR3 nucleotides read TGTGCCAGCAGCCGACCGAAGACACAGACGGCGATGAACACTGAAGCTTTCTTT.

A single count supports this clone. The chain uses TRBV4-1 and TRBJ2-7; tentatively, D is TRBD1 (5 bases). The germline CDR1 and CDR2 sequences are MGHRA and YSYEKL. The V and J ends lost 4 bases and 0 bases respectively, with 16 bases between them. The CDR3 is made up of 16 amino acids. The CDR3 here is CASSPYADNDSYEQYF. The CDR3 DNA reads TGCGCCAGCAGCCCCTACGCGGACAACGACTCCTACGAGCAGTACTTC.

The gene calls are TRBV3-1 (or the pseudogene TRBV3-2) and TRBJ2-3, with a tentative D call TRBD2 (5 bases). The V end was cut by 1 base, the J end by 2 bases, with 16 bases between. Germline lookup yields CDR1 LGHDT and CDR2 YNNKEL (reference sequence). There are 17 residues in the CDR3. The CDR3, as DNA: TGTGCCAGCAGCCAAGCAAGGCGGCAGCGGCCCACAGATACGCAGTATTTT. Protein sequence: CASSQARRQRPTDTQYF.

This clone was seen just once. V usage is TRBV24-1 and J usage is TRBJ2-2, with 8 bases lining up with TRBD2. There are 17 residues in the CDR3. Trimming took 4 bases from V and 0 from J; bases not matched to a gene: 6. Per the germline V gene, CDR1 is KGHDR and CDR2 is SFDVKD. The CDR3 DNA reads TGTGCCACCAGTGACCTCGGGGGGGTCGCGAACACCGGGGAGCTGTTTTTT. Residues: CATSDLGGVANTGELFF.